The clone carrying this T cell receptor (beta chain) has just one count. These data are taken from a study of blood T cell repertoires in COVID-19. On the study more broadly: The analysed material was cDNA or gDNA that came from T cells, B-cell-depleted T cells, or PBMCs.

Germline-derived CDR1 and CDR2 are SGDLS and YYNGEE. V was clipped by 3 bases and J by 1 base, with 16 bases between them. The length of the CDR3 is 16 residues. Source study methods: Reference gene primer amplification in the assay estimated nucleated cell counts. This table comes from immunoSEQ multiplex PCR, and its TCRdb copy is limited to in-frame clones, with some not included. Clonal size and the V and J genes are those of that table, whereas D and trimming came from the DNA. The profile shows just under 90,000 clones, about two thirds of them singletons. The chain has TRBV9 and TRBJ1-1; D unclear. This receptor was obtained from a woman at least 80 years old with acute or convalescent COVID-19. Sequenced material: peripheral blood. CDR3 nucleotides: TGTGCCAGCAGCGGGCGGGCCTCTCAGTCGAACACTGAAGCTTTCTTT. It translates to CASSGRASQSNTEAFF.